Presented here are 29 T cell receptor beta chains from one specimen sequenced in a study of T cell repertoires in cytomegalovirus infection. No antigen has been assigned to these receptors. Via MiXCR, TCRdb re-called the reads, giving one row per CDR3 protein. The repertoire includes more than 90,000 distinct CDR3 sequences, over 9.5% of them detected once, and 31% sits in the top ten. The sequenced sample consisted of PBMCs, sequenced either directly or after in vitro stimulation (not recorded which). The receptors were gathered from a human donor in good health (CMV status not recorded). Some clones in this sample may be carry-over from other donors' samples.

This clonotype occurred a few times. The chain combines TRBV4-1 with TRBJ2-7; D unclear. The CDR3 runs to 16 residues. CDR1 MGHRA and CDR2 YSYEKL come from the germline V gene. V was pared by 4 bases and J by 5 bases, with 21 bases between. As DNA, the CDR3 is TGCGCCAGCAGCCCGGGCGTGAAGCTATCAAGGGACGAGCAGTACTTC. Protein sequence: CASSPGVKLSRDEQYF.

This clonotype was detected only a few times. The V and J genes are TRBV28 and TRBJ1-1, with TRBD1 matching 8 bases. The germline gives CDR1 MDHEN, CDR2 SYDVKM. CDR3 size: 15 residues. J lost 5 bases, V lost 2 bases, and 7 bases had no gene match. The CDR3 region has the DNA TGTGCCAGCAGTTTAGCAGGGGGCGCCCCGACTGAAGCTTTCTTT. Amino acids: CASSLAGGAPTEAFF.

This clonotype appeared many times. The J gene is TRBJ1-2, the V gene TRBV7-2; D is unclear. This CDR3 spans 13 amino acids. The germline V gene has CDR1 SGHTA and CDR2 FQGNSA. Deletions cut 2 bases from V and 4 bases from J, with 8 bases between. The DNA of the CDR3 is TGTGCCAGCAGCTTACGCCGATTCTATGGCTACACCTTC. It specifies CASSLRRFYGYTF.

This clonotype was recorded at least ten times. The chain joins TRBV2 to TRBJ1-4; perhaps TRBD1 as D (6 bases). Germline V CDR1 and CDR2: SNHLY, FYNNEI. Trimming removed 3 bases at V and 9 bases at J, with 17 bases between. The CDR3 is 15 residues long. The CDR3 loop reads CASSETRGAAKKLFF. CDR3 DNA sequence: TGTGCCAGCAGTGAGACGCGGGGGGCTGCGAAAAAACTGTTTTTT.

The chain recombines TRBV27 with TRBJ1-3; 9 positions agree with TRBD1. Germline values: CDR1 MNHEY, CDR2 SMNVEV (reference sequence). The CDR3 is 17 amino acids. V shed 6 bases and J 0 bases; nucleotides not matched to a gene: 9. CDR3 sequence: CASRPIDRGNSGNTIYF. For the CDR3, the DNA is TGTGCCAGCAGACCTATAGACAGGGGGAACTCTGGAAACACCATATATTTT.

This clonotype came up many times. The J gene is TRBJ2-1, the V gene TRBV7-2; 11 bases align to TRBD2. CDR3 length equals 15 residues. The germline V gene has CDR1 SGHTA and CDR2 FQGNSA. V dropped 6 bases and J dropped 5; count of bases not matched to a gene: 6. The chain's CDR3 is CASRPGTSGNNEQFF. CDR3 sequence (DNA): TGTGCCAGCAGGCCCGGGACTAGCGGAAACAATGAGCAGTTCTTC.

The CDR3 nucleotides read TGTGCCAGCAGTGATCACACAGATACGCAGTATTTT. It codes for CASSDHTDTQYF. The gene calls are TRBV2 and TRBJ2-3; D not resolved. Germline CDR1 and CDR2: SNHLY and FYNNEI. CDR3 size: 12 residues. Trimming left V 3 bases short and J 2 bases short, with 3 bases between.

This chain uses TRBV27 with TRBJ2-7, with 10 bases lining up with TRBD1. The CDR3 is made up of 17 amino acids. CDR1 and CDR2 (germline): MNHEY, SMNVEV (reference sequence). V shed 4 bases and J 6 bases; nucleotides not matched to a gene: 15. CDR3 coding DNA: TGTGCCAGCAGTTCCAACTTAGGGACAGGGGTGAAGGGCGAGCAGTACTTC. Translating gives CASSSNLGTGVKGEQYF.

In its sample, this clonotype was seen many times. The chain has TRBV6-2 or TRBV6-3 and TRBJ2-7, with a possible D match to TRBD1 (5 bases). Germline V gives CDR1 MNHEY, CDR2 SVGEGT. This CDR3 is 13 amino acids long. Trimming shortened V by 8 bases and J by 3 bases, and 14 bases separated the two germline ends. The CDR3 nucleotides read TGTGCCAGCGGGTATAAGGGGATCTACGAGCAGTACTTC. It translates to CASGYKGIYEQYF.

This clonotype appeared a few times. This chain links TRBV6-1 with TRBJ2-7; 8 bases align to TRBD2. CDR1 is MNHNS and CDR2 is SASEGT in the germline V gene. CDR3 length: 13 residues. Trimming at V came to 5 bases and at J to 3 bases, leaving 3 bases not matched to a gene. In DNA, the CDR3 is TGTGCCAGCAGTTGGACTAGCAGCTACGAGCAGTACTTC. This encodes CASSWTSSYEQYF.

In its sample, this clonotype was seen a few times. The J gene is TRBJ1-1, the V gene TRBV19, with a tentative D call TRBD1 (6 bases). V was trimmed by 6 bases and J by 5 bases, leaving 10 bases between them. Germline-derived CDR1 and CDR2 are LNHDA and SQIVND (reference sequence). The CDR3 spans 12 residues. The CDR3 nucleotides read TGTGCCAGTAGCGACAGGCTTACTGAAGCTTTCTTT. Residues: CASSDRLTEAFF.

A few counts support this clonotype. Here the CDR3 reads CASSSRNLLNYGYTF. The CDR3 nucleotides read TGTGCCAGCAGCAGCAGGAACCTGCTAAACTATGGCTACACCTTC. This sequence joins TRBV11-2 and TRBJ1-2, with D unresolved. This CDR3 comprises 15 residues. Trimming removed 5 bases from V and 2 bases from J, with 15 bases in between. Germline assignment: CDR1 SGHAT and CDR2 FQNNGV.

The chain links TRBV24-1 to TRBJ2-1, with a weak D call TRBD2 (6 bases). The germline V and J ends were trimmed by 1 base and 9 bases, with 18 bases remaining between them. The CDR3 runs 16 residues. Germline CDR1 and CDR2: KGHDR and SFDVKD. For the CDR3, the DNA is TGTGCCACCAGTGATTTCAGAGCGGGTCCCGTGGGTGAGCAGTTCTTC. Encoded protein: CATSDFRAGPVGEQFF.

The chain combines TRBV29-1 with TRBJ1-1, with D perhaps matching TRBD1 (5 bases). CDR3 length: 14 residues. Trimming took off 6 bases at V and 5 bases at J, with 19 bases between the two ends. CDR1 is SQVTM and CDR2 is ANQGSEA in the germline V gene. This CDR3 reads CSVNKDAGRTEAFF. The CDR3 DNA sequence: TGCAGCGTAAACAAGGACGCAGGGAGGACTGAAGCTTTCTTT.

For this clonotype: This clone may be a read error of a much larger clone one base away. The V and J genes are TRBV6-8 and TRBJ2-1, with no clear D. CDR1 is MNHGY, CDR2 SAAAGT, per germline. The CDR3 consists of 17 residues. The CDR3 DNA sequence: TGTGACAGCAGTTACACGATAGACGGAAACTCCTACAATGAGCAGTTCTTC. This translates into CDSSYTIDGNSYNEQFF.

This clonotype has a count of ten or more. The gene calls are TRBV13 and TRBJ2-1; 11 nucleotides match TRBD2. Germline V gene lookup returns CDR1 PRHDT and CDR2 FYEKMQ (reference sequence). The V segment lost 4 bases and the J segment 4 bases; nucleotides outside the gene matches: 6. The CDR3 totals 16 residues. CDR3 nucleotide sequence: TGTGCCAGCAGCTCCTCTTCTAGCGGGGGGTACAATGAGCAGTTCTTC. It yields the protein CASSSSSSGGYNEQFF.

This clonotype was detected a few times. The CDR3 DNA follows: TGTGCCAGCAGCACCGGGACTAGCGGGATGACCTACGAGCAGTACTTC. This sequence encodes CASSTGTSGMTYEQYF. The chain has TRBV6-1 and TRBJ2-7, with 13 bases identical to TRBD2. The germline CDR1 and CDR2 sequences are MNHNS and SASEGT. The CDR3 is 16 residues long. Trimming removed 6 bases from V and 2 bases from J; junction bases left unmatched: 7.

This clonotype appeared a few times. This chain joins TRBV27 and TRBJ1-5, with 8 bases matching TRBD1. The CDR3 runs to 15 residues. Germline loops: CDR1 MNHEY, CDR2 SMNVEV (reference sequence). Trimming removed 6 bases from V and 4 bases from J; junction bases left unmatched: 8. CDR3 sequence (DNA): TGTGCCAGCAGCTATGGACAGGGTAGGAATCAGCCCCAGCATTTT. As protein: CASSYGQGRNQPQHF.

This clonotype occurred many times. The chain carries TRBV28 and TRBJ2-6, with 10 bases identical to TRBD1. V lost 5 bases and J lost 1; bases outside the gene matches: 11. Germline V gene data show CDR1 as MDHEN and CDR2 as SYDVKM. This CDR3 region has 19 residues. The CDR3 is CASSHVTGTGESGANVLTF. Written as DNA, the CDR3 is TGTGCCAGCAGTCACGTAACCGGGACAGGGGAATCTGGGGCCAACGTCCTGACTTTC.

Many counts were recorded for this clonotype. The V call is TRBV28, the J call TRBJ2-7, with TRBD2 matching over 9 bases. V dropped 3 bases and J dropped 0; count of bases not matched to a gene: 6. The CDR3 contains 16 residues. Germline CDR1 and CDR2: MDHEN and SYDVKM. The CDR3 is CASSLPVSGSSYEQYF. The CDR3 bases are TGTGCCAGCAGTTTGCCCGTTAGCGGGAGCTCCTACGAGCAGTACTTC. Looking up the rest from reference TRBV28 and TRBJ2-7 gives the full variable domain: DVKVTQSSRYLVKRTGEKVFLECVQDMDHENMFWYRQDPGLGLRLIYFSYDVKMKEKGDIPEGYSVSREKKERFSLILESASTNQTSMYLCASSLPVSGSSYEQYFGPGTRLTVT.

This clonotype was seen many times. The genes are TRBV7-2 and TRBJ2-3; D gene unclear. There are 13 residues in the CDR3. Germline V gene sequence: CDR1 SGHTA, CDR2 FQGNSA. Trimming removed 6 bases at V and 5 bases at J, with 12 bases between. The CDR3 nucleotides are TGTGCCAGCAGTAGTGGATGGGTAGATACGCAGTATTTT. Protein sequence: CASSSGWVDTQYF.

The J gene is TRBJ2-6, the V gene TRBV11-2; possible D gene TRBD1, 6 bases. The CDR3 consists of 18 residues. Trimming cost V 5 bases and J 0 bases, with 17 bases left between them. Germline CDR1 is SGHAT and CDR2 is FQNNGV. The CDR3 region has the DNA TGTGCCAGCAGCACAAGACAGGCCCCACCCTCTGGGGCCAACGTCCTGACTTTC. As protein: CASSTRQAPPSGANVLTF.

This clonotype was counted between two and nine times. V gene TRBV6-6 combines with J gene TRBJ1-5; TRBD1 matches at 9 bases. CDR3 length equals 16 residues. Trimming removed 5 bases from V and 7 bases from J; junction bases left unmatched: 12. Germline CDR1 MNHNY, CDR2 SVGAGI (reference sequence). DNA of the CDR3: TGTGCCAGCAGTGACGACCGGGACAGGGTTTCGCAGCCCCAGCATTTT. Translation gives CASSDDRDRVSQPQHF.

This clonotype was detected ten times or more. The V gene is TRBV7-6, the J gene TRBJ2-5; D unresolved. CDR3 length equals 13 residues. Germline values: CDR1 SGHVS, CDR2 FNYEAQ. V was cut by 2 bases and J by 1 base, with 5 bases left in between. Here the CDR3 DNA reads TGTGCCAGCAGCTTACGGATCCAAGAGACCCAGTACTTC. Its translation: CASSLRIQETQYF.

This clonotype showed up many times. This rearrangement joins TRBV28 to TRBJ2-4; D may be TRBD1 or TRBD2 (5 bases each). V was clipped by 7 bases and J by 6 bases, with 13 bases between them. The CDR3 spans 13 residues. The germline V gene has CDR1 MDHEN and CDR2 SYDVKM. CDR3: CASTLGGRNIQYF. For the CDR3, the DNA is TGTGCCAGCACCCTTGGGGGTAGAAACATTCAGTACTTC.

The rearrangement joins TRBV5-6 to TRBJ2-3, with TRBD1 as a possible D gene (6 bases). The CDR3 is 16 amino acids. V was clipped by 5 bases and J by 1 base, with 17 bases between them. From germline, CDR1 is SGHDT and CDR2 YYEEEE. The CDR3 protein is CASSPQGTRGTDTQYF. CDR3 nucleotides: TGTGCCAGCAGTCCTCAAGGGACAAGGGGCACAGATACGCAGTATTTT.

A few counts support this clonotype. This sequence joins TRBV25-1 and TRBJ1-1; D not certain. In germline, CDR1 is MGHDK, CDR2 SYGVNS. V dropped 3 bases and J dropped 1 base, with 15 bases sitting between them. The length of the CDR3 is 16 residues. The CDR3 bases are TGTGCCAGCAGTGAGTCCCCAAGAACGCGGAACACTGAAGCTTTCTTT. Its translation: CASSESPRTRNTEAFF.

This clonotype was picked up many times. The chain links TRBV4-3 to TRBJ1-3; 7 nucleotides align to TRBD1. CDR1 is LGHNA, CDR2 YSLEER, per germline. V shed 3 bases, J shed 2 bases, and the junction held 10 bases outside the gene matches. This CDR3 spans 17 amino acids. The DNA of the CDR3 is TGCGCCAGCAGCCAGAACATACAGGGGACAACTGGAAACACCATATATTTT. This encodes CASSQNIQGTTGNTIYF.

This clonotype appeared a few times. The genes are TRBV6-2 or TRBV6-3 and TRBJ2-7, with D tentatively TRBD1 (5 bases). V lost 4 bases and J 2 bases, leaving 12 bases between the germline ends. The CDR3 covers 14 residues. Germline V gives CDR1 MNHEY, CDR2 SVGEGT. This chain's CDR3 is CASSSRARPYEQYV. The CDR3 DNA reads as TGTGCCAGCAGTTCCAGGGCCAGGCCCTACGAGCAGTACGTC.